This T cell receptor (beta chain) was captured by sequencing in a study of blood T cell repertoires in COVID-19. Looking at the study overall: T cells, B-cell-depleted T cells, or PBMCs supplied cDNA or gDNA.

The Seattle patients joined while their infection was active and were tracked longitudinally afterward. V lost 2 bases, J lost 0 bases, and 5 bases lay in between. The CDR3 is 14 residues long. The germline CDR1 and CDR2 sequences are SGDLS and YYNGEE. Profiling relied on immunoSEQ multiplex PCR, and the TCRdb table lists in-frame clones only, not all of them. The sample consists of 200,000 to 250,000 clones, 75% to 85% of them appearing once. The J gene is TRBJ2-2, the V gene TRBV9, with D uncertain. The receptor comes from a woman younger than 45 with COVID-19, enrolled during active disease. Input material: peripheral blood. The CDR3 DNA is TGTGCCAGCAGCGTTTTAGCGAACACCGGGGAGCTGTTTTTT. Its translation is CASSVLANTGELFF.